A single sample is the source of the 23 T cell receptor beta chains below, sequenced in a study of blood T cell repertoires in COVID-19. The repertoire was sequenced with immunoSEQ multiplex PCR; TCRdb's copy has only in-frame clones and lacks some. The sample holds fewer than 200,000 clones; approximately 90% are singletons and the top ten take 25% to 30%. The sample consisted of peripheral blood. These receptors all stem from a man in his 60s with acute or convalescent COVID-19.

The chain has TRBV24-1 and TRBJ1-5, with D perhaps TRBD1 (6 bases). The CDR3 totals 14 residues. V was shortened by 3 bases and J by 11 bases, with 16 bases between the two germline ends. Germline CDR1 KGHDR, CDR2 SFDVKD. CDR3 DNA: TGTGCCACCAGTGATCAAGATACAGGGAAGGCCCAGCATTTT. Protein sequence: CATSDQDTGKAQHF.

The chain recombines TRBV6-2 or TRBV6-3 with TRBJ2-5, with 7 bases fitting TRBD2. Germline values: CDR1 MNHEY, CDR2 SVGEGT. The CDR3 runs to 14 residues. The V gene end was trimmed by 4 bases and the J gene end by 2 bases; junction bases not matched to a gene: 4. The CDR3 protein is CASSSSGVQETQYF. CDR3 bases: TGTGCCAGCAGTTCTAGCGGAGTGCAAGAGACCCAGTACTTC.

CDR3 residues: CATSDARRQETQYF. The CDR3 DNA reads as TGTGCCACCAGTGACGCCAGGCGCCAAGAGACCCAGTACTTC. The chain recombines TRBV24-1 with TRBJ2-5, with D uncertain. V lost 4 bases to trimming and J lost 1 base, with 9 bases between them. CDR1 and CDR2 from the germline V gene are KGHDR and SFDVKD. The CDR3 covers 14 residues.

The CDR3 region is CATSVGTDTQYF. For the CDR3, the DNA is TGTGCCACCAGTGTCGGCACAGATACGCAGTATTTT. The rearrangement links TRBV24-1 to TRBJ2-3; D gene uncertain. Trimming cost V 5 bases and J 1 base, with 3 bases left between them. The CDR3 runs 12 residues. From germline, CDR1 is KGHDR and CDR2 SFDVKD.

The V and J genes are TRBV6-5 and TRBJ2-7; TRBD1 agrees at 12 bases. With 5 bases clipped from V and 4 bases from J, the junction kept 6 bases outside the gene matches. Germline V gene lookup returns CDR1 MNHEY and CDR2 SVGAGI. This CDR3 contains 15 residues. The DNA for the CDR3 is TGTGCCAGCAGTCCCGGGACAGGGGGCGGATACGAGCAGTACTTC. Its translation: CASSPGTGGGYEQYF.

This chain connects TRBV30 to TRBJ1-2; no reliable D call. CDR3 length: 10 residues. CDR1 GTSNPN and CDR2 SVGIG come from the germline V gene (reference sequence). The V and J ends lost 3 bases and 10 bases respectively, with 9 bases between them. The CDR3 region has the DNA TGTGCCTGGAGGGAGACGGACTACACCTTC. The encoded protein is CAWRETDYTF.

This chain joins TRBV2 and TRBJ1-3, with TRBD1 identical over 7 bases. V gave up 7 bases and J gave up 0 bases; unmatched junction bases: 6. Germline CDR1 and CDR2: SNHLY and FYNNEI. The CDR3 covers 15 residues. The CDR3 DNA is TGTGCCAGCAAGCCGGACAGGCCCTCTGGAAACACCATATATTTT. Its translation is CASKPDRPSGNTIYF. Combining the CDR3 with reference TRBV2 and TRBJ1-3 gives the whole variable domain EPEVTQTPSHQVTQMGQEVILRCVPISNHLYFYWYRQILGQKVEFLVSFYNNEISEKSEIFDDQFSVERPDGSNFTLKIRSTKLEDSAMYFCASKPDRPSGNTIYFGEGSWLTVV.

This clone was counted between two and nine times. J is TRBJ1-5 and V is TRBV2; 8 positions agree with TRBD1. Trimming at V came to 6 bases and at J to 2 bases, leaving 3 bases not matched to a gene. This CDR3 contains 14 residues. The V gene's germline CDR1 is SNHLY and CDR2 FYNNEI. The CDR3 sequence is CASSMGQGNQPQHF. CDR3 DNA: TGTGCCAGCAGCATGGGACAGGGCAATCAGCCCCAGCATTTT.

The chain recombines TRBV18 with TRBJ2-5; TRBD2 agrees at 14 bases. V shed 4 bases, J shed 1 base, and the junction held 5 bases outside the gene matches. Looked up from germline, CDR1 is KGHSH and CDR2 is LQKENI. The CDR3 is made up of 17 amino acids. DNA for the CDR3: TGTGCCAGCTCACGGGGACTAGCGGGGGTTATCCAAGAGACCCAGTACTTC. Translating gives CASSRGLAGVIQETQYF.

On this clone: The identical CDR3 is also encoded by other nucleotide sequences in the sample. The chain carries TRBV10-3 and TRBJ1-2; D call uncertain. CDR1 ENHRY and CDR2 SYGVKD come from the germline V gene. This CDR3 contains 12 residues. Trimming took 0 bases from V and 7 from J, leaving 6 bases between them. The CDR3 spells CAISESGVGYTF. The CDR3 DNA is TGTGCCATCAGTGAGTCCGGGGTTGGCTACACCTTC.

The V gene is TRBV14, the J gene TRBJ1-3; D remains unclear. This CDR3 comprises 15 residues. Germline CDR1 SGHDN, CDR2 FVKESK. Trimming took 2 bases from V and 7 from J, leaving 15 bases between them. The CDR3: CASSQSPLVFNTIYF. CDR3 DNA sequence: TGTGCCAGCAGCCAAAGCCCACTCGTTTTTAACACCATATATTTT.

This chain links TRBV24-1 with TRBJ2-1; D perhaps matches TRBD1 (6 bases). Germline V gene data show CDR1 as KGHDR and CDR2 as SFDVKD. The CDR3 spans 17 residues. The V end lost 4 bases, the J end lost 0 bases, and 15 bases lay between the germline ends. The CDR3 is CATSDPRQESSYNEQFF. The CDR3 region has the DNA TGTGCCACCAGTGACCCACGACAGGAGAGCTCCTACAATGAGCAGTTCTTC.

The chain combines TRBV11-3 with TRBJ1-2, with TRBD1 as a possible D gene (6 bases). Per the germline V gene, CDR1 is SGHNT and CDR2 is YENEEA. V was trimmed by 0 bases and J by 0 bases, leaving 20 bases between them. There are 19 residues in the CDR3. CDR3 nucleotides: TGTGCCAGCAGCTTAGATTTTATCTTAGGGGGGGCCGCTAACTATGGCTACACCTTC. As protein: CASSLDFILGGAANYGYTF.

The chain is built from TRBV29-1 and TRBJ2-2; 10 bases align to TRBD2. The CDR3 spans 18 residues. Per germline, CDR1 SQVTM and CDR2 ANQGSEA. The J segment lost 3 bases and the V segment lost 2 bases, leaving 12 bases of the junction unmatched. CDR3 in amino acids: CSVELAAGGPRYTGELFF. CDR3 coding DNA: TGCAGCGTTGAACTAGCAGCGGGAGGGCCCAGGTACACCGGGGAGCTGTTTTTT.

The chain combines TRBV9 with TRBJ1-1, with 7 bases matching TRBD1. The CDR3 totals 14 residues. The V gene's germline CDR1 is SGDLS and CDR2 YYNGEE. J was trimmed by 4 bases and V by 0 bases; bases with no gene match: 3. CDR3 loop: CASSVGTGITEAFF. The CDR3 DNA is TGTGCCAGCAGCGTAGGGACAGGAATCACTGAAGCTTTCTTT.

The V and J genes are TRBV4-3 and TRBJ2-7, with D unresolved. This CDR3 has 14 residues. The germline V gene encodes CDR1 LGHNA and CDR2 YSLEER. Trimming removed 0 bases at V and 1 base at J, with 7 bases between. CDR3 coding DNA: TGCGCCAGCAGCCAAGATTCGGGTTCCTACGAGCAGTACTTC. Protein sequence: CASSQDSGSYEQYF.

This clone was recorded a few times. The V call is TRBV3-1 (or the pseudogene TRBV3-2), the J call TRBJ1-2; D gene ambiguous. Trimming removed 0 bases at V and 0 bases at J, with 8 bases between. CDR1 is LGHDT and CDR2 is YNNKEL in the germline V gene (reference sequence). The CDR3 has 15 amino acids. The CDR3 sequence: CASSQEAVTNYGYTF. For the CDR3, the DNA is TGTGCCAGCAGCCAAGAAGCCGTCACTAACTATGGCTACACCTTC.

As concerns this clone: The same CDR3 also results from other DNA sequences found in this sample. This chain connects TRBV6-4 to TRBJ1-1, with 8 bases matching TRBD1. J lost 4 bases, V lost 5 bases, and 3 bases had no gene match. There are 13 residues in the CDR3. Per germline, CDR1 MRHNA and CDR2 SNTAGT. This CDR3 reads CASSLDRGTEAFF. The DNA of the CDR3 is TGTGCCAGCAGTCTAGACAGGGGCACTGAAGCTTTCTTT.

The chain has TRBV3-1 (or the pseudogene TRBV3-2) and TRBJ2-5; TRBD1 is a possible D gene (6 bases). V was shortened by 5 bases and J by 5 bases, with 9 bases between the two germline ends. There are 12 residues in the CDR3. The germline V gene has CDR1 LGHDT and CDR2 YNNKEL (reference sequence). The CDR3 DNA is TGTGCCAGCAGCACGCAGGGGGAGACCCAGTACTTC. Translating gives CASSTQGETQYF.

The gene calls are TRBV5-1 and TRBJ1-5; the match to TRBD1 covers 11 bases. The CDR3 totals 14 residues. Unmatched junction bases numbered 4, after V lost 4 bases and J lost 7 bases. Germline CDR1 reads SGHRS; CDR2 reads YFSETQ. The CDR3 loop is CASSIGQGAQPQHF. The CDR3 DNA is TGCGCCAGCAGCATCGGACAGGGGGCACAGCCCCAGCATTTT.

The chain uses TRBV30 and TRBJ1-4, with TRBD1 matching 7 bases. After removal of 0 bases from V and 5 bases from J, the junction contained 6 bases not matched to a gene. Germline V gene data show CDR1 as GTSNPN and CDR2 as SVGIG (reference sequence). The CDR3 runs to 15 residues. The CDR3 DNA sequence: TGTGCCTGGAGTGTATGGGGACAGTTAAATGAAAAACTGTTTTTT. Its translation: CAWSVWGQLNEKLFF.

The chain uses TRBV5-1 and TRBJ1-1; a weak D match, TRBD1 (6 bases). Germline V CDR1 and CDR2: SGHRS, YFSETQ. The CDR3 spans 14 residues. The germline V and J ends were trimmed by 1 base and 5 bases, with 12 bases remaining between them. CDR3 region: CASSLSGGVTEAFF. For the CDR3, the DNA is TGCGCCAGCAGCTTGTCGGGGGGCGTTACTGAAGCTTTCTTT.

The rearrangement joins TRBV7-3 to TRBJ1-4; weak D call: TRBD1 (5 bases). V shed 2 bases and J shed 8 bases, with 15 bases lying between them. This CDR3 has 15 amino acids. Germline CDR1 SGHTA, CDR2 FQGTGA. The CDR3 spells CASSLRPGTSEKLFF. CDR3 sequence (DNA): TGTGCCAGCAGCTTACGTCCAGGGACTAGCGAAAAACTGTTTTTT.